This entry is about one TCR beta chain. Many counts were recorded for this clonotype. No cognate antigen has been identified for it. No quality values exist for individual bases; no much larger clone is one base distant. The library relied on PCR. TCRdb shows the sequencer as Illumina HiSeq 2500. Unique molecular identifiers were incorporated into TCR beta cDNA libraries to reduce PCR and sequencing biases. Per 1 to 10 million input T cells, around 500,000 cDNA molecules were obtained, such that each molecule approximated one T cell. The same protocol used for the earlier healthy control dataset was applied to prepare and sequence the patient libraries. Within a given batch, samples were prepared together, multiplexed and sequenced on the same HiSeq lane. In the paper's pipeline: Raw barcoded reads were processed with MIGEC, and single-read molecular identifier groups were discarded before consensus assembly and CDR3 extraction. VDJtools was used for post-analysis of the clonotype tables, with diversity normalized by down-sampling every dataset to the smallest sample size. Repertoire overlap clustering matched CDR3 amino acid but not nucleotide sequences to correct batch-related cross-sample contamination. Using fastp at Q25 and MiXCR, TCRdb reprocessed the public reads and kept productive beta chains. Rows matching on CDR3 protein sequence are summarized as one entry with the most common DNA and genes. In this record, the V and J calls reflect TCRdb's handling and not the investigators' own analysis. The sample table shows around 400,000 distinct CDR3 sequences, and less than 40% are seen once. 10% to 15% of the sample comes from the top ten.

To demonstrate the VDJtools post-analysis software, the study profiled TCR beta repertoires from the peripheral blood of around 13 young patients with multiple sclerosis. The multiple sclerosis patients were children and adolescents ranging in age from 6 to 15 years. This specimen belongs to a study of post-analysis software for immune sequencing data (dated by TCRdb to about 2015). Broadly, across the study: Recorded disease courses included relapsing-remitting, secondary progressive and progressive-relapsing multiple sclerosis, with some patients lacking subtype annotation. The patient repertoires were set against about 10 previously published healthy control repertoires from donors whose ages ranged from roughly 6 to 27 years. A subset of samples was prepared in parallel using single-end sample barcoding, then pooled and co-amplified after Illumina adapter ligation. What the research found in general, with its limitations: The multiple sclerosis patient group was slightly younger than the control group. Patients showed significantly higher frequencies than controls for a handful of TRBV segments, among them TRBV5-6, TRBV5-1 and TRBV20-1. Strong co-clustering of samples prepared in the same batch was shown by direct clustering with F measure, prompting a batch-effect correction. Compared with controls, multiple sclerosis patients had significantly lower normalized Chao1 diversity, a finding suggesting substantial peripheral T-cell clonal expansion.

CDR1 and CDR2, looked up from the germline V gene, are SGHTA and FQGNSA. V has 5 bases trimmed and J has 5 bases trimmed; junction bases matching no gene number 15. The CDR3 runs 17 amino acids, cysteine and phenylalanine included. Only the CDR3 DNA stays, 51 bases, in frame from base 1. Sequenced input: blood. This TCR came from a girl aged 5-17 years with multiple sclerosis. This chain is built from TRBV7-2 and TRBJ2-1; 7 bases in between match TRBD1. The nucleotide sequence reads TGTGCCAGCAGCGAGGGGTGGTTGACAGGGTATGACAATGAGCAGTTCTTC. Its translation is CASSEGWLTGYDNEQFF.